This TCR beta chain was retrieved from a study of blood T cell repertoires in COVID-19. This table comes from immunoSEQ multiplex PCR, and its TCRdb copy is limited to in-frame clones, with some not included. The table has more than 110,000 clones, roughly four fifths seen once. Input material: peripheral blood. This clonotype was obtained from a woman between 45 and 65 years old with active or convalescent COVID-19.

CDR3 DNA sequence: TGTGCCAGCAGTCGGGGTAATAACTATGGCTACACCTTC. Protein product: CASSRGNNYGYTF. V gene TRBV7-2 combines with J gene TRBJ1-2; D is undetermined. Between the trimmed V and J ends, which lost 6 bases and 1 base, there was a span of 9 bases. The CDR3 spans 13 residues. CDR1 and CDR2 from the germline V gene are SGHTA and FQGNSA.